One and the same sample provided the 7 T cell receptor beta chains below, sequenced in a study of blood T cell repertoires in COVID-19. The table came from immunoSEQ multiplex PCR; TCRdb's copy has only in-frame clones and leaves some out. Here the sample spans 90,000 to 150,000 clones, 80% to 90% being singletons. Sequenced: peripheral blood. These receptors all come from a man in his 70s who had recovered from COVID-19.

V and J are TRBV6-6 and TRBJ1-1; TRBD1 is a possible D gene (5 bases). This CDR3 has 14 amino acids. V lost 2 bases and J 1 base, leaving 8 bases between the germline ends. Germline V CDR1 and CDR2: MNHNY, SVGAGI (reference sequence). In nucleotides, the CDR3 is TGTGCCAGCAGTTACCAGGGCGGGAACACTGAAGCTTTCTTT. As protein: CASSYQGGNTEAFF.

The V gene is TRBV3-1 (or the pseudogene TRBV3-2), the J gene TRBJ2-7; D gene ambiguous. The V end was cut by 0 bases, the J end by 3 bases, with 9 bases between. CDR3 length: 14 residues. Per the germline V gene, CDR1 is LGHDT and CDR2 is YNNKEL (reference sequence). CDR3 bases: TGTGCCAGCAGCCAAGATCCGACTCACTACGAGCAGTACTTC. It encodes CASSQDPTHYEQYF.

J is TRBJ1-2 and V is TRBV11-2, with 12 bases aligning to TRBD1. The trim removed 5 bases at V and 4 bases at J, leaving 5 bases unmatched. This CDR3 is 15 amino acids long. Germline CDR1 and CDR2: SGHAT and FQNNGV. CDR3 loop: CASSLGTGGIYGYTF. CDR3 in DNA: TGTGCCAGCAGCCTAGGGACAGGGGGCATCTATGGCTACACCTTC.

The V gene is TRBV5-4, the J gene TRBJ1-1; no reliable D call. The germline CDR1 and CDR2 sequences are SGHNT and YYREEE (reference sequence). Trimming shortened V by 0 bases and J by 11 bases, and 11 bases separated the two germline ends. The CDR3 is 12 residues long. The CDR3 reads CASSLAPGRAFF. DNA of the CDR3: TGTGCCAGCAGCTTGGCCCCGGGTAGGGCTTTCTTT.

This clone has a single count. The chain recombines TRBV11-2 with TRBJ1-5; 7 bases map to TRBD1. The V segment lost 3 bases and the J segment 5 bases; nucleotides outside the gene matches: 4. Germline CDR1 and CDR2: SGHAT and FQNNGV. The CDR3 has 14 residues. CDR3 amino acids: CASSLTGTHQPQHF. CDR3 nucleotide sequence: TGTGCCAGCAGCTTGACAGGGACACATCAGCCCCAGCATTTT.

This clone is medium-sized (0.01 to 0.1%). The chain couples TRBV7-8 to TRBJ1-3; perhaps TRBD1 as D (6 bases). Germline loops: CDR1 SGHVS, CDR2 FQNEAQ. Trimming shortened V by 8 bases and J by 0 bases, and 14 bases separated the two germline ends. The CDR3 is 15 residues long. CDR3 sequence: CASSLDSFSGNTIYF. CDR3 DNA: TGTGCCAGCTCCTTGGACAGCTTCTCTGGAAACACCATATATTTT.

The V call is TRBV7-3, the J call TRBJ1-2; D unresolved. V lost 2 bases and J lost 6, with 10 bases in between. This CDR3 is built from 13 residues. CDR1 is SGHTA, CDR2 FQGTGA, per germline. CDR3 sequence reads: CASSLYPGDGYTF. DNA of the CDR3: TGTGCCAGCAGCTTATACCCCGGAGATGGCTACACCTTC.